This T cell receptor (beta chain) came from a study of CD8+ T cells in alopecia areata. The CDR3 is 16 residues long. Germline V gene lookup returns CDR1 MNHNY and CDR2 SVGAGI (reference sequence). V gave up 2 bases and J gave up 1 base; unmatched junction bases: 6. This clone is medium-sized by share. RNA was isolated and reverse transcribed to cDNA, the sequencing template. Profiled with immunoSEQ multiplex PCR; TCRdb holds only in-frame clones, not every one. The profile covers around 100,000 clones, with around 60% appearing a single time and 7.5% to 9% taken by the ten largest. The sequenced material came from CD4+ T cells sorted from blood. The V call is TRBV6-6, the J call TRBJ1-1, with TRBD1 matching over 8 bases. The source of this sequence is a human donor in good health. CDR3: CASSYRIQGGNTEAFF. The CDR3 DNA reads TGTGCCAGCAGTTACCGGATACAGGGGGGGAACACTGAAGCTTTCTTT.